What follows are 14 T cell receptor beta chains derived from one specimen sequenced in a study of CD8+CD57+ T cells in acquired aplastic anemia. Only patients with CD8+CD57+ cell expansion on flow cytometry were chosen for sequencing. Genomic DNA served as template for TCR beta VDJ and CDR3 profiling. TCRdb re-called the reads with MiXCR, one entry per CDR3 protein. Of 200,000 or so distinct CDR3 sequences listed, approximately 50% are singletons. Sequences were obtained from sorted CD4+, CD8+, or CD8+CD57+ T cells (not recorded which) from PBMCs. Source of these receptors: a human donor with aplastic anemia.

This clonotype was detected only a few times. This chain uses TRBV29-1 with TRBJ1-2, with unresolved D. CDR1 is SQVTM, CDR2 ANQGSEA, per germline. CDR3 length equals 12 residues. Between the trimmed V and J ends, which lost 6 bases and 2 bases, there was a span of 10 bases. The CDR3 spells CSVQTGNYGYTF. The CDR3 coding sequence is TGCAGCGTACAGACTGGGAACTATGGCTACACCTTC.

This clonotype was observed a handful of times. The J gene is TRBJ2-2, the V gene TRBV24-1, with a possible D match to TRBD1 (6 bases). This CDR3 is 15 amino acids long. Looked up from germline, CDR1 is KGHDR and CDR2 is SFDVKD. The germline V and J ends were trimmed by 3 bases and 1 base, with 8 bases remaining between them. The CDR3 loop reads CATSDLRGNTGELFF. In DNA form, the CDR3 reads TGTGCCACCAGTGATCTCAGGGGGAACACCGGGGAGCTGTTTTTT.

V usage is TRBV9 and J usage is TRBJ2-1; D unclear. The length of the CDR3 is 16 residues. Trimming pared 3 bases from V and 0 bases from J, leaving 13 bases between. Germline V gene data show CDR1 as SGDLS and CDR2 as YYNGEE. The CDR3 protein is CASSGSRSSSYNEQFF. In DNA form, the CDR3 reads TGTGCCAGCAGCGGATCGCGGAGTAGCTCCTACAATGAGCAGTTCTTC.

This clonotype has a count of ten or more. The CDR3 sequence: CAISDRANTEAFF. The CDR3 nucleotides are TGTGCCATCAGTGACAGGGCGAACACTGAAGCTTTCTTT. This chain links TRBV10-3 with TRBJ1-1, with D possibly TRBD1 on 5 matching bases. V shed 3 bases and J shed 1 base, with 6 bases lying between them. This CDR3 has 13 amino acids. Germline lookup yields CDR1 ENHRY and CDR2 SYGVKD.

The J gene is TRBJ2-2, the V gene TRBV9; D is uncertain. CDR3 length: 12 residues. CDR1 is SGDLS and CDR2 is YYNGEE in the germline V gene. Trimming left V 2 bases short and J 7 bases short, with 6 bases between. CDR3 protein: CASSVARGELFF. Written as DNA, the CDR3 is TGTGCCAGCAGCGTGGCCCGCGGGGAGCTGTTTTTT.

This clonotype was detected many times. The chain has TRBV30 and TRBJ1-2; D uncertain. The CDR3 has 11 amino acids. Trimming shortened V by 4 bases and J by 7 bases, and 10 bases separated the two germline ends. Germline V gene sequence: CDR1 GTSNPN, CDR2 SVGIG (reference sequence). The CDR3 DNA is TGTGCCTGGACCGTGCTGGCTGGCTACACCTTC. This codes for CAWTVLAGYTF.

The CDR3 DNA sequence: TGTGCCACCAGTGACGCCTCCGGGACAGGAGCTGAAGCTTTCTTT. Its translation is CATSDASGTGAEAFF. The rearrangement joins TRBV24-1 to TRBJ1-1, with 8 bases that match TRBD1. Germline CDR1 and CDR2: KGHDR and SFDVKD. The J segment lost 6 bases and the V segment lost 4 bases, leaving 9 bases of the junction unmatched. The CDR3 extends over 15 amino acids.

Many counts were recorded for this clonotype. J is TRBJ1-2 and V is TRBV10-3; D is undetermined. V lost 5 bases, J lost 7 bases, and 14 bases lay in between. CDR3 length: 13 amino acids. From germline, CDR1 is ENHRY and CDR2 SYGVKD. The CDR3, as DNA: TGTGCCATCAGTACCGACAATAACGGTGGCTACACCTTC. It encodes CAISTDNNGGYTF.

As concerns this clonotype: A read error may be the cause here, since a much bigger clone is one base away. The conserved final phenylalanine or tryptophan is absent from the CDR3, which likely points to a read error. The CDR3 nucleotides are TGTGCCAGCAGCCGGGACAGGGGTGGCTACACCCTC. This encodes CASSRDRGGYTL. The V and J genes are TRBV2 and TRBJ1-2; 10 positions match TRBD1. V was clipped by 6 bases and J by 7 bases; unmatched bases: 2. CDR1 is SNHLY, CDR2 FYNNEI, per germline. The CDR3 sequence is 12 residues long.

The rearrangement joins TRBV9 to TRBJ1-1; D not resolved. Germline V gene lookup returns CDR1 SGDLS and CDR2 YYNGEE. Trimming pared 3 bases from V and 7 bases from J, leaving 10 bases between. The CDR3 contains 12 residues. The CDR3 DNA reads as TGTGCCAGCAGCGACCGGTTAGATGAAGCTTTCTTT. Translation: CASSDRLDEAFF.

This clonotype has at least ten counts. CDR3 residues: CASARDRRTGANVLTF. CDR3 in DNA: TGTGCCAGTGCCCGGGACAGGAGGACTGGGGCCAACGTCCTGACTTTC. The rearrangement links TRBV6-5 to TRBJ2-6; 8 bases agree with TRBD1. Germline CDR1 and CDR2: MNHEY and SVGAGI. The CDR3 consists of 16 residues. The V gene end was trimmed by 9 bases and the J gene end by 2 bases; junction bases not matched to a gene: 9.

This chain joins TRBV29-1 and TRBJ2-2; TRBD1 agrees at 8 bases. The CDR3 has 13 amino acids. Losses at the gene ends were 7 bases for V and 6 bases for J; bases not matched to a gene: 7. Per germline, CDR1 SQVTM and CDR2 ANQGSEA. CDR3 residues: CSAGQGVAGELFF. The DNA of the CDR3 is TGCAGCGCAGGACAGGGCGTTGCCGGGGAGCTGTTTTTT.

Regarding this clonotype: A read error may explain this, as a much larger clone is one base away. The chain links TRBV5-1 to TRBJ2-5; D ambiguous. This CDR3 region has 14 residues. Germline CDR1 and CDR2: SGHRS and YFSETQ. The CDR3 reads CTSSFQDLEETQYF. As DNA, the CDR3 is TGCACCAGCAGCTTCCAGGATTTGGAAGAGACCCAGTACTTC.

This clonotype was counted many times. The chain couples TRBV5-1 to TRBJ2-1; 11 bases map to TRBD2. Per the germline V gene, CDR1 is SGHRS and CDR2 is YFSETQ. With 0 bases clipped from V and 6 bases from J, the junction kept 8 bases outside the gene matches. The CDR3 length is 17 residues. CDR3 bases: TGCGCCAGCAGCTTGGTTAGCGGGAGGGCCCGGGGCAATGAGCAGTTCTTC. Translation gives CASSLVSGRARGNEQFF.